A single count supports the clone carrying this T cell receptor (beta chain). What it binds is not known. Repertoires were generated with immunoSEQ multiplex PCR, while TCRdb's copy carries only in-frame clones and drops some. This sample yields 3,500 or so clones, of which less than 75% are seen a single time; around 20% belongs to the top ten. This sample was taken from a study of coeliac disease. Study-wide findings and caveats: Known gliadin-specific TRB sequences: about 45% of the 18 coeliac samples, only 1 of 6 controls. Active celiac intraepithelial and lamina propria samples had lower TRB and TRG clonality than control samples. The authors considered this approach unsuitable for unbiased detection of gliadin-specific T cells.

Germline V gene lookup returns CDR1 MNHNY and CDR2 SVGAGI (reference sequence). The CDR3 is 16 residues long. V trimming: 7 bases; J trimming: 3 bases; junction bases outside the gene matches: 12. The specimen was lymphocytes from the gut lamina propria. The sequence derives from a man older than 75 without celiac disease. This chain connects TRBV6-6 to TRBJ1-3, with 7 bases aligning to TRBD1. CDR3 sequence (DNA): TGTGCCAGCATTACCGACACAGGGGTAGATGGAAACACCATATATTTT. This encodes CASITDTGVDGNTIYF.